The present T cell receptor beta chain was sequenced within a study of T cells in Graves' hyperthyroidism and ophthalmopathy. Study-wide background: Peripheral blood specimens were obtained at initial diagnosis, prior to any treatment.

Amplified TCR beta CDR3 regions derived from RNA transcripts. When the TCR CDR3 underwent first-round RT-PCR, the HTBI primer set was used. MiXCR, run by TCRdb on the multiplex PCR reads, gives a single entry per CDR3 protein. Of some 510,000 distinct CDR3 sequences in the sample, less than 25% were seen once. Study findings and constraints: Blood held most thyroid clonotypes expanded above 0.001 frequency. Ophthalmopathy was told apart from stable hyperthyroidism by a 13 V-J model.

V was cut by 7 bases and J by 5 bases, with 17 bases left in between. The germline V gene encodes CDR1 MNHNS and CDR2 SASEGT. CDR3 length: 14 residues. This clonotype was counted ten times or more. Its target is not known. A lack of ophthalmopathy progression within 18 months defined stable Graves' hyperthyroidism. Sequencing used blood. J is TRBJ2-5 and V is TRBV6-1, with D perhaps matching TRBD2 (6 bases). The receptor was derived from a man younger than 30 with Graves' hyperthyroidism. For the CDR3, the DNA is TGTGCCAGCACCTTCGGCGGGGCGAGGGAGACCCAGTACTTC. It encodes CASTFGGARETQYF.